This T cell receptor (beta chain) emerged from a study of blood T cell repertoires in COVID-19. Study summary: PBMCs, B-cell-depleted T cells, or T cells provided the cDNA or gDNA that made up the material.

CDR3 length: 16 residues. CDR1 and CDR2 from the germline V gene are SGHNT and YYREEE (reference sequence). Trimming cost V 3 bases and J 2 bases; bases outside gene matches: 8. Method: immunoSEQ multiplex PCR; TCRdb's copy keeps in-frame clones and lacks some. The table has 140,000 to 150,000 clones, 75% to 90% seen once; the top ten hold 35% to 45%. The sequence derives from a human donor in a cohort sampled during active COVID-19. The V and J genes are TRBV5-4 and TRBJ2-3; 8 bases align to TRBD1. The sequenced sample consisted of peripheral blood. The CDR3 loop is CASSWTGSILTDTQYF. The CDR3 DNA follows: TGTGCCAGCAGCTGGACAGGGAGCATTCTCACAGATACGCAGTATTTT.